Listed here are 30 T cell receptor beta chains from one sample, sequenced in a study of beta chain features in type 1 diabetes (dated by TCRdb to the late 2010s). Library method: the immunoSEQ multiplex PCR assay. All of the isolated RNA was reverse transcribed with the High Capacity cDNA Reverse Transcription Kit, so expressed TCRB transcripts were sequenced. Sourced from immuneACCESS, this table was stored by TCRdb with only in-frame sequences that have V and J called. A share of the clones is absent; for the studies checked, an unresolved V gene accounts for under half, and the remainder has no known explanation. Counted in this sample were roughly 450,000 clones; more than 11% of them appeared once. The ten most abundant clones make up approximately 0.035% of the sample. Sample: naive CD4+ T cells from blood. The cell subset or site label, read with the paper, signifies: true naive CD4+ T cells. The receptors were gathered from a man aged 25 to 45 in good health.

The chain combines TRBV5-4 with TRBJ2-7; D may be TRBD1 (5 bases). Germline V lookup: CDR1 SGHNT, CDR2 YYREEE (reference sequence). V was pared by 0 bases and J by 5 bases, with 12 bases between. This CDR3 is built from 14 residues. Written as DNA, the CDR3 is TGTGCCAGCAGCTTGGCAGGGATAAGGGACGAGCAGTACTTC. It specifies CASSLAGIRDEQYF.

Only a few counts were recorded for this clone. This sequence joins TRBV29-1 and TRBJ1-4; no reliable D call. V lost 7 bases to trimming and J lost 2 bases, with 14 bases between them. CDR1 is SQVTM and CDR2 is ANQGSEA in the germline V gene. The CDR3 sequence is 14 residues long. The CDR3 loop reads CSARDSATNEKLFF. DNA of the CDR3: TGCAGCGCCCGCGACTCCGCTACTAATGAAAAACTGTTTTTT.

V usage is TRBV7-9 and J usage is TRBJ1-1; perhaps TRBD1 as D (5 bases). Germline V gives CDR1 SEHNR, CDR2 FQNEAQ (reference sequence). The CDR3 sequence is 13 residues long. The V gene lost 7 bases and the J gene lost 0 bases, with 9 bases spanning the gap. CDR3 sequence reads: CASTLGVNTEAFF. The CDR3 nucleotides are TGTGCCAGCACCCTAGGGGTGAACACTGAAGCTTTCTTT.

J is TRBJ1-6 and V is TRBV5-4; D ambiguous. CDR1 and CDR2 (germline): SGHNT, YYREEE (reference sequence). The CDR3 spans 12 residues. Deletions cut 4 bases from V and 10 bases from J, with 9 bases between. The CDR3 sequence is CASSLPESPLHF. The CDR3 DNA follows: TGTGCCAGCAGCCTACCTGAGTCACCCCTCCACTTT.

This clone was counted a few times. The chain combines TRBV10-3 with TRBJ2-1; 12 nucleotides align to TRBD2. CDR3 size: 13 residues. CDR1 and CDR2 from the germline V gene are ENHRY and SYGVKD. V dropped 9 bases and J dropped 7; count of bases not matched to a gene: 4. DNA for the CDR3: TGTGCCATTAGGACTAGCGGGGAGAATGAGCAGTTCTTC. Translated: CAIRTSGENEQFF.

This chain joins TRBV10-3 and TRBJ1-2; D is unresolved. The CDR3 has 13 residues. Deletions cut 3 bases from V and 4 bases from J, with 9 bases between. Germline V gives CDR1 ENHRY, CDR2 SYGVKD. The CDR3 reads CAISDGSIYGYTF. DNA for the CDR3: TGTGCCATCAGTGATGGCAGTATCTATGGCTACACCTTC.

This clone has at least ten counts. The chain uses TRBV29-1 and TRBJ2-1, with 8 bases that match TRBD2. The V segment lost 2 bases and the J segment 10 bases; nucleotides outside the gene matches: 7. The germline CDR1 and CDR2 sequences are SQVTM and ANQGSEA. The CDR3 totals 13 residues. The CDR3 is CSVEYGGRSEQFF. The DNA of the CDR3 is TGCAGCGTTGAATATGGCGGGAGGTCAGAGCAGTTCTTC.

This clone was seen a few times. The V call is TRBV28, the J call TRBJ1-2; D ambiguous. The V gene's germline CDR1 is MDHEN and CDR2 SYDVKM. Trimming removed 7 bases at V and 5 bases at J, with 20 bases between. This CDR3 comprises 15 residues. The CDR3 DNA reads as TGTGCCAGCACCCAACTAATCCAGCCGGGGTATGGCTACACCTTC. Translated: CASTQLIQPGYGYTF.

CDR3 nucleotides: TGTGCCAGCAGCGTAGGTACAGGGGGCTATGGCTACACCTTC. This sequence encodes CASSVGTGGYGYTF. This chain links TRBV9 with TRBJ1-2, with 8 bases matching TRBD1. V shed 0 bases, J shed 4 bases, and the junction held 2 bases outside the gene matches. Germline-derived CDR1 and CDR2 are SGDLS and YYNGEE. The CDR3 is made up of 14 amino acids.

V gene TRBV19 combines with J gene TRBJ1-1; D is ambiguous. Between the trimmed V and J ends, which lost 3 bases and 0 bases, there was a span of 8 bases. Germline CDR1 LNHDA, CDR2 SQIVND (reference sequence). The CDR3 has 14 residues. The CDR3, as DNA: TGTGCCAGTAGTATTCAGGCCGTGAACACTGAAGCTTTCTTT. As protein: CASSIQAVNTEAFF.

This clone was detected a few times. The chain employs TRBV30 and TRBJ1-2; 8 nucleotides align to TRBD1. The CDR3 runs to 14 residues. Germline CDR1 and CDR2: GTSNPN and SVGIG (reference sequence). The ends lost 1 base at V and 2 bases at J; junction bases unmatched: 3. This CDR3 is CAWSGTGFNYGYTF. The CDR3 region has the DNA TGTGCCTGGAGTGGGACAGGGTTCAACTATGGCTACACCTTC.

This rearrangement joins TRBV4-3 to TRBJ1-1; TRBD1 is a possible D gene (5 bases). V was cut by 0 bases and J by 4 bases, with 15 bases left in between. CDR1 and CDR2 (germline): LGHNA, YSLEER. CDR3 length equals 16 residues. As DNA, the CDR3 is TGCGCCAGCAGCCAAGATGGGGCAGGTACTGGCACTGAAGCTTTCTTT. Translated, it gives CASSQDGAGTGTEAFF.

This clone was found a few times. This chain uses TRBV30 with TRBJ2-1; D gene unclear. V lost 3 bases, J lost 3 bases, and 12 bases lay in between. The CDR3 runs to 14 residues. Germline CDR1 GTSNPN, CDR2 SVGIG (reference sequence). CDR3 sequence (DNA): TGTGCCTGGAGGCGCGGTCTGGTCTACAATGAGCAGTTCTTC. Translated, it gives CAWRRGLVYNEQFF.

V usage is TRBV4-2 and J usage is TRBJ2-7; TRBD2 matches 9 bases. Germline V lookup: CDR1 LGHNA, CDR2 YNFKEQ. The ends lost 0 bases at V and 4 bases at J; junction bases unmatched: 7. CDR3 length equals 16 residues. The CDR3 sequence is CASSQELAGGVYEQYF. CDR3 bases: TGTGCCAGCAGCCAAGAATTGGCGGGGGGGGTTTACGAGCAGTACTTC.

V usage is TRBV5-1 and J usage is TRBJ1-1, with TRBD1 matching over 8 bases. Germline V lookup: CDR1 SGHRS, CDR2 YFSETQ. CDR3 size: 14 residues. J gave up 0 bases and V 4 bases, and 2 bases lay outside the gene matches. The CDR3: CASSRTGLNTEAFF. The CDR3 region has the DNA TGCGCCAGCAGCAGGACAGGGTTGAACACTGAAGCTTTCTTT. Full variable domain (missing parts from reference TRBV5-1 and TRBJ1-1): KAGVTQTPRYLIKTRGQQVTLSCSPISGHRSVSWYQQTPGQGLQFLFEYFSETQRNKGNFPGRFSGRQFSNSRSEMNVSTLELGDSALYLCASSRTGLNTEAFFGQGTRLTVV.

The chain uses TRBV6-5 and TRBJ1-1; no clear D gene. The CDR3 has 10 residues. Germline CDR1 is MNHEY and CDR2 is SVGAGI. The germline V and J ends were trimmed by 8 bases and 5 bases, with 6 bases remaining between them. The CDR3 loop is CASGWTEAFF. As DNA, the CDR3 is TGTGCCAGCGGTTGGACTGAAGCTTTCTTT.

The chain is built from TRBV18 and TRBJ2-3; 7 nucleotides align to TRBD1. Germline values: CDR1 KGHSH, CDR2 LQKENI. The CDR3 runs 14 residues. Losses at the gene ends were 1 base for V and 5 bases for J; bases not matched to a gene: 3. The CDR3 region is CASSPQGALDTQYF. The CDR3 DNA sequence: TGTGCCAGCTCACCACAGGGGGCATTAGATACGCAGTATTTT.

In its sample, this clone was seen a few times. The chain links TRBV4-3 to TRBJ1-4; TRBD1 might be the D (5 bases). The CDR3 consists of 16 residues. V was shortened by 0 bases and J by 7 bases, with 15 bases between the two germline ends. The germline V gene has CDR1 LGHNA and CDR2 YSLEER. CDR3 DNA: TGCGCCAGCAGCCAAGACGGGACCAGAAGTGGTGAAAAACTGTTTTTT. Its translation: CASSQDGTRSGEKLFF.

V and J are TRBV7-9 and TRBJ2-7; 12 nucleotides agree with TRBD1. Looked up from germline, CDR1 is SEHNR and CDR2 is FQNEAQ (reference sequence). This CDR3 contains 15 residues. The V gene end was trimmed by 3 bases and the J gene end by 2 bases; junction bases not matched to a gene: 2. This CDR3 is CASSLGTGGPYEQYF. The CDR3 DNA reads TGTGCCAGCAGCTTGGGGACAGGGGGCCCCTACGAGCAGTACTTC.

This clone appeared a few times. V and J are TRBV4-3 and TRBJ2-1; no firm D call. The CDR3 runs 15 residues. Germline CDR1 is LGHNA and CDR2 is YSLEER. V shed 1 base and J shed 3 bases, with 10 bases lying between them. CDR3 nucleotides: TGCGCCAGCAGCCAAGCGGGCGGACGCTACAATGAGCAGTTCTTC. Translation: CASSQAGGRYNEQFF.

The chain carries TRBV16 and TRBJ2-3; D gene ambiguous. CDR1 is KGHSY, CDR2 FQNENV, per germline. The CDR3 contains 13 residues. Trimming stripped 4 bases from V and 2 bases from J, with 7 bases between. The CDR3: CASSLVDTDTQYF. The CDR3 nucleotides are TGTGCCAGCAGCCTGGTCGACACAGATACGCAGTATTTT.

This clone was observed a few times. This chain uses TRBV18 with TRBJ2-3, with 7 bases identical to TRBD2. V dropped 6 bases and J dropped 4; count of bases not matched to a gene: 7. This CDR3 is 14 amino acids long. The germline gives CDR1 KGHSH, CDR2 LQKENI. The CDR3: CASSPGAGADTQYF. CDR3 sequence (DNA): TGTGCCAGCTCCCCCGGGGCGGGGGCAGATACGCAGTATTTT.

This clone occurred a few times. The chain carries TRBV4-3 and TRBJ1-2; 7 bases are shared with TRBD1. Germline CDR1 reads LGHNA; CDR2 reads YSLEER. This CDR3 spans 13 amino acids. V lost 4 bases and J lost 3; bases outside the gene matches: 2. The CDR3 DNA reads as TGCGCCAGCAGCCGAGACAGGGACTATGGCTACACCTTC. This sequence encodes CASSRDRDYGYTF.

This chain connects TRBV5-1 to TRBJ2-1; TRBD1 matches at 7 bases. Trimming cost V 4 bases and J 0 bases; bases outside gene matches: 7. The length of the CDR3 is 16 residues. Germline V gene lookup returns CDR1 SGHRS and CDR2 YFSETQ. DNA of the CDR3: TGCGCCAGCAGCCTTGGACAGGAAAGCTCCTACAATGAGCAGTTCTTC. This encodes CASSLGQESSYNEQFF.

The chain carries TRBV27 and TRBJ2-2, with TRBD1 as a possible D gene (6 bases). From germline, CDR1 is MNHEY and CDR2 SMNVEV (reference sequence). The CDR3 consists of 16 residues. V lost 6 bases and J lost 2, with 16 bases in between. The CDR3 DNA follows: TGTGCCAGCAGACCCCGCGGCAGGGGTAACACCGGGGAGCTGTTTTTT. Its translation: CASRPRGRGNTGELFF.

The chain recombines TRBV7-9 with TRBJ2-1; 8 bases map to TRBD2. V shed 5 bases, J shed 2 bases, and the junction held 8 bases outside the gene matches. The germline V gene has CDR1 SEHNR and CDR2 FQNEAQ (reference sequence). The CDR3 consists of 16 residues. For the CDR3, the DNA is TGTGCCAGCAGCAAAGCAGGGCGGGGGGCCTACAATGAGCAGTTCTTC. It codes for CASSKAGRGAYNEQFF.

This chain joins TRBV20-1 and TRBJ1-1; D remains unclear. This CDR3 region has 11 residues. Germline V lookup: CDR1 DFQATT, CDR2 SNEGSKA (reference sequence). V was pared by 3 bases and J by 8 bases, with 10 bases between. CDR3 sequence reads: CSASSGAEAFF. The CDR3 DNA sequence: TGCAGTGCTAGTTCGGGCGCGGAAGCTTTCTTT.

This clone was detected only a few times. V usage is TRBV14 and J usage is TRBJ2-1, with a tentative D call TRBD1 (5 bases). V was pared by 0 bases and J by 5 bases, with 14 bases between. Germline loops: CDR1 SGHDN, CDR2 FVKESK. This CDR3 has 16 amino acids. The CDR3 region is CASSQDGQGFHNEQFF. DNA for the CDR3: TGTGCCAGCAGCCAAGACGGTCAGGGATTCCACAATGAGCAGTTCTTC.

This clone showed up just a few times. V is TRBV5-4 and J is TRBJ2-3; 7 bases align to TRBD2. This CDR3 spans 15 amino acids. J gave up 0 bases and V 5 bases, and 6 bases lay outside the gene matches. The germline V gene has CDR1 SGHNT and CDR2 YYREEE (reference sequence). CDR3 protein: CASSDRGESTDTQYF. CDR3 sequence (DNA): TGTGCCAGCAGTGATCGGGGGGAGAGCACAGATACGCAGTATTTT.

This clone was counted between two and nine times. The rearrangement joins TRBV21-1 to TRBJ2-7; the D call TRBD1 from the table was never checked on the DNA. TRBV21-1 counts as a pseudogene. This CDR3 has 10 amino acids. CDR3: CASSLSGKYV. For the CDR3, the DNA is TGTGCCAGCAGCTTGTCAGGGAAATACGTC.